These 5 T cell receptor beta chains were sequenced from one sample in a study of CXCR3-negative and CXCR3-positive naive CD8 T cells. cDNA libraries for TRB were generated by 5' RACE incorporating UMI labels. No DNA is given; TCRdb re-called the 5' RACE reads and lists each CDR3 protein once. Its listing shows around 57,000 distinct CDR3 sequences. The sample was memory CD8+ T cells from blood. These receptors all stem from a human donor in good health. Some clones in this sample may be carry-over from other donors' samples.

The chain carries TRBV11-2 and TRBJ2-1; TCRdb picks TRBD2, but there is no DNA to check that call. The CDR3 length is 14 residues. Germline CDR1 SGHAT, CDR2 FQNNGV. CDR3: CASSQTAVLGEQFF. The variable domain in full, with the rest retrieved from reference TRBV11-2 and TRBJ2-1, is EAGVAQSPRYKIIEKRQSVAFWCNPISGHATLYWYQQILGQGPKLLIQFQNNGVVDDSQLPKDRFSAERLKGVDSTLKIQPAKLEDSAVYLCASSQTAVLGEQFFGPGTRLTVL.

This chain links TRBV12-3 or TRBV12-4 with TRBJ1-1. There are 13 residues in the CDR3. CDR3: CASSFGDSAEAFF.

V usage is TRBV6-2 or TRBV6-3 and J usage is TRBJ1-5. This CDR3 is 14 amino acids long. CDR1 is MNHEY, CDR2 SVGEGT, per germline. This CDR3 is CASSVYGYNQPQHF.

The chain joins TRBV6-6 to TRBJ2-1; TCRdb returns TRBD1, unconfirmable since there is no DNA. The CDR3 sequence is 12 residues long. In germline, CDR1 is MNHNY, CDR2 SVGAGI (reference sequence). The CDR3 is CASSRDANEQFF.

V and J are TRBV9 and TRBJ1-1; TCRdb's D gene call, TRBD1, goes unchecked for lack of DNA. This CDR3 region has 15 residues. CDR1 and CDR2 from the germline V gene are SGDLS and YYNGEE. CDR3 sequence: CASSVSDRERTEAFF.